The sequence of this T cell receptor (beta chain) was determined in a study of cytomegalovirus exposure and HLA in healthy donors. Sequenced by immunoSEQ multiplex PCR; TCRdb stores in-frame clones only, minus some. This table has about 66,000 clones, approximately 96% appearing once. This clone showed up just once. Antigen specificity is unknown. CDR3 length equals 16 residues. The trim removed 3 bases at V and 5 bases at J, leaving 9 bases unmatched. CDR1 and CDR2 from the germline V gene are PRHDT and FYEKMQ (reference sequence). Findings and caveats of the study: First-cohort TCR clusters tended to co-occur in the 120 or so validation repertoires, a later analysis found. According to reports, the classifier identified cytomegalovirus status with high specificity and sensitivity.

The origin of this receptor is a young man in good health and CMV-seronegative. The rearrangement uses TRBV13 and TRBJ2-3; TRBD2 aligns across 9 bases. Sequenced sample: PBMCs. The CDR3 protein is CASSFLRGRAGDTQYF. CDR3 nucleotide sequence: TGTGCCAGCAGCTTCTTGCGCGGGAGGGCCGGAGATACGCAGTATTTT. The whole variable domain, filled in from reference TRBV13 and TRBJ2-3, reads AAGVIQSPRHLIKEKRETATLKCYPIPRHDTVYWYQQGPGQDPQFLISFYEKMQSDKGSIPDRFSAQQFSDYHSELNMSSLELGDSALYFCASSFLRGRAGDTQYFGPGTRLTVL.